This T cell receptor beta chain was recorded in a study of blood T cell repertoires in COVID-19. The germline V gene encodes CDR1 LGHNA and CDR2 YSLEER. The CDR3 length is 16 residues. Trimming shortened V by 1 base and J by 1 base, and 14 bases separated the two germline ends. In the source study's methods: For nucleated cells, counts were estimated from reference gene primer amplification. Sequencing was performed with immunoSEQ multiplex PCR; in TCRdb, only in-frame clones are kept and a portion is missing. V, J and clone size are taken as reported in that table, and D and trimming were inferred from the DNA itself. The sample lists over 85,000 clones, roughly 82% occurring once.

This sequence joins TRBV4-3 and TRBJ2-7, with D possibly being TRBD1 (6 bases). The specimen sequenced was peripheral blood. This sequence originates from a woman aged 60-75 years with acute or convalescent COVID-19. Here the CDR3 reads CASSQGATGPSYEQYF. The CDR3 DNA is TGCGCCAGCAGCCAAGGAGCGACAGGCCCTTCCTACGAGCAGTACTTC.